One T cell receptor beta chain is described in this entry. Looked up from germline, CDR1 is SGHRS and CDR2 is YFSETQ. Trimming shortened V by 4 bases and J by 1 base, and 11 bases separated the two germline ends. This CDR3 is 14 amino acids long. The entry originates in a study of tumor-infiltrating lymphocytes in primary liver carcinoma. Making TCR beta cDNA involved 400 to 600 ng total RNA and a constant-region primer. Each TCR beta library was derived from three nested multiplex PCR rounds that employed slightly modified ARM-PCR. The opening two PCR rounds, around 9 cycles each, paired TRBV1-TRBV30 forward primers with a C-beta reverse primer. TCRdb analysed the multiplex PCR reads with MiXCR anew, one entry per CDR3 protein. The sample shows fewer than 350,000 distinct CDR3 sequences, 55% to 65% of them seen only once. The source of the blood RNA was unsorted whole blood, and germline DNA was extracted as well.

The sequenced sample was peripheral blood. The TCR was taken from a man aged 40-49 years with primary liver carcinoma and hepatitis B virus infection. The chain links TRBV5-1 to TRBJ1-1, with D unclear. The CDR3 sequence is CASSLASKNTEAFF. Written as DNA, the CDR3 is TGCGCCAGCAGCCTTGCAAGCAAGAACACTGAAGCTTTCTTT.